Detailed here is one T cell receptor beta chain. The antigen it binds to is not known. The record has no base qualities; no much larger clone is one base away. The sample belongs to a study of blood T cell repertoires in COVID-19 (dated by TCRdb to the early 2020s). For the wider study: The collaborator samples originated in the United States, Italy and Spain and spanned the acute and convalescent phases of COVID-19. The material from the prospective study consisted of cDNA or gDNA derived from T cells, B-cell-depleted T cells, or PBMCs. The dataset comprised deeply sampled blood TCRbeta repertoires from subjects exposed to, actively infected with, or recovered from COVID-19. A freely available public database, intended as a resource for researchers studying the immune response to SARS-CoV-2, is where the repertoires were released. The samples were drawn from two sources: the first 160 participants of the ongoing ImmuneRACE study, and 1,000 to 1,500 subjects contributed by 6 global collaborators. Sample metadata almost always included a de-identified subject ID, COVID-19 status, age in years and sex. HLA class I and class II types, where available, came from metadata supplied by the sample provider rather than from assay-based typing.

Paper-wide results and their limitations: The amount of clinical and demographic metadata varied by source and participant and was provided uncurated.

The collaborating institutions used their own protocols to collect whole blood in K2EDTA tubes. For TCRbeta analysis, collaborator samples were shipped as frozen whole blood, as isolated PBMCs, or as DNA extracted from either sample type. The immunoSEQ Assay, a bias-controlled multiplex PCR, was used to amplify TCRbeta CDR3 regions from genomic DNA. Regarding the original processing steps: Within the assay, amplification of reference gene primers was used to estimate how many nucleated cells each sample contained. To quantify the absolute abundance of each unique TCRbeta CDR3 rearrangement, sequence reads were collapsed and filtered. For each sample, productive Simpson clonality was calculated by taking the square root of Simpson's diversity index across productive rearrangements. The immuneACCESS repertoire file appears here via TCRdb, limited to in-frame rearrangements. These files lack a portion of the clones; in checked studies, under half of the deficit traces to unresolved V genes, and the cause of the others is not known. V, J and clone size derive from that table, while D and trimming were established from the DNA sequence. Recorded for this sample are fewer than 150,000 clones; about 80% of them occurred a single time. About 8% of the sample lies in the top ten.

CDR1 and CDR2 were assigned from the germline V gene (reference sequence) as LGHDT and YNNKEL. CDR3 length: 11 amino acids, cysteine to phenylalanine. Of all the DNA, just the CDR3 is kept, 33 bases in frame from base 1. Relative to germline, V is 3 bases shorter and J is 3 bases shorter, with 3 bases between their ends. Here the chain combines TRBV3-1 (or the pseudogene TRBV3-2) and TRBJ2-7; confidence is insufficient to name the D gene. The sequenced material came from peripheral blood. The clonotype comes from a human donor in a cohort sampled during active COVID-19. The DNA reads TGTGCCAGCAGCCAGTACTACGAGCAGTACTTC. It translates to CASSQYYEQYF.